Sequencing of this T cell receptor (beta chain) was carried out in a study of blood T cell repertoires in COVID-19. CDR3 length equals 12 residues. Trimming cost V 5 bases and J 7 bases, with 9 bases left between them. Germline CDR1 PRHDT, CDR2 FYEKMQ (reference sequence). In the source study's methods: Estimation of nucleated cell counts was performed using reference gene primer amplification. Data came from immunoSEQ multiplex PCR; TCRdb stores just in-frame clones and leaves some out. The DNA was the basis for D and trimming; V, J and clone size are from that table. Here the sample spans 200,000 to 250,000 clones, 85% to 90% being singletons.

The sequence derives from a man over 45 with acute or convalescent COVID-19. The rearrangement links TRBV13 to TRBJ2-1; tentatively, D is TRBD2 (5 bases). Sequencing was performed on peripheral blood. In DNA form, the CDR3 reads TGTGCCAGCAGCCGGACTGGGAATGAGCAGTTCTTC. It codes for CASSRTGNEQFF.